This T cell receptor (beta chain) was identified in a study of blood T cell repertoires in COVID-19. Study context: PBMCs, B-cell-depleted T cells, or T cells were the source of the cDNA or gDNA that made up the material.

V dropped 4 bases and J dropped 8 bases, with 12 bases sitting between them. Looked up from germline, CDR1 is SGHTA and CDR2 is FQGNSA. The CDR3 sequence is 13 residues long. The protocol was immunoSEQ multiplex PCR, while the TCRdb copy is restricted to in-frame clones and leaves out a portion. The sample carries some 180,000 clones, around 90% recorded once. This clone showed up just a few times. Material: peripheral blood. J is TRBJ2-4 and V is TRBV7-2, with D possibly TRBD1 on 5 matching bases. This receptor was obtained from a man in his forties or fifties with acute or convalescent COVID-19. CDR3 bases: TGTGCCAGCAGCTCCAGGGTTGGGGACATTCAGTACTTC. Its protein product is CASSSRVGDIQYF.